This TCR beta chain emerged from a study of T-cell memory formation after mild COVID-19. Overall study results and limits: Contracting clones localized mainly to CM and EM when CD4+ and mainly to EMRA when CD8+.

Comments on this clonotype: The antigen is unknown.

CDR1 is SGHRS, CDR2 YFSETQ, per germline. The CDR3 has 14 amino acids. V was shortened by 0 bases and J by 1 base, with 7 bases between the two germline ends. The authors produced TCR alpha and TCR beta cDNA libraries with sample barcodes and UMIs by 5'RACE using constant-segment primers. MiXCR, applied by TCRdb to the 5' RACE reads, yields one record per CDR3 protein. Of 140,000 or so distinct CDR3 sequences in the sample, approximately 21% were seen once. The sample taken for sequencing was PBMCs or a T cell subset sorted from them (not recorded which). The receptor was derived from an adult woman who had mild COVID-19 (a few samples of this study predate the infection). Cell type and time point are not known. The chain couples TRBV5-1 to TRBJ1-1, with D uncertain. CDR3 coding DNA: TGCGCCAGCAGCTTGGGGCACAAGAACACTGAAGCTTTCTTT. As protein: CASSLGHKNTEAFF.